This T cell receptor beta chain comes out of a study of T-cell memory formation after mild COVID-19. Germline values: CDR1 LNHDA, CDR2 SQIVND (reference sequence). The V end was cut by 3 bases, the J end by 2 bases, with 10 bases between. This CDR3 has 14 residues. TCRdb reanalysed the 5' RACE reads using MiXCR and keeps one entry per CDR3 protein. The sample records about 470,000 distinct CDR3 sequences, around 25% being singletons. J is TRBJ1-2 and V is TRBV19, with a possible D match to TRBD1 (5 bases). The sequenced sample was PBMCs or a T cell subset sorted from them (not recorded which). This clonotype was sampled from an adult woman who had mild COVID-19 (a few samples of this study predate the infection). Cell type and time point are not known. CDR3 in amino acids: CASSIYGGNYGYTF. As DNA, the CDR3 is TGTGCCAGTAGTATCTACGGGGGGAACTATGGCTACACCTTC. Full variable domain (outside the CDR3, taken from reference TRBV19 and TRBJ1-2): DGGITQSPKYLFRKEGQNVTLSCEQNLNHDAMYWYRQDPGQGLRLIYYSQIVNDFQKGDIAEGYSVSREKKESFPLTVTSAQKNPTAFYLCASSIYGGNYGYTFGSGTRLTVV.